Listed below are T cell receptor beta chains from one sample, sequenced in a study of vaccination effects on CD4 cells after COVID-19. These TCRs are of unknown antigen specificity. Sequencing was performed with immunoSEQ multiplex PCR; in TCRdb, only in-frame clones are kept and a portion is missing. The repertoire consists of about 73,000 clones, with around 74% occurring once and the leading ten covering 2.5% to 3%. The sample here was CD4+ T cells from PBMCs cultured with HCoV-NL63 spike peptides, taken before COVID-19 vaccination. The receptors were sampled from a human donor who received a COVID-19 vaccine. CDR3s include the opening cysteine and the closing phenylalanine or tryptophan. The D gene is left open where the match is weak. A clone size is listed for some rows: how often the clone was seen (once, few, many), or a class if it is expanded.

.,TRBV9,TRBJ2-3,TRBD1,CASKKTGAYTDTQYF,TGTGCCAGCAAGAAAACAGGGGCTTACACAGATACGCAGTATTTT
once,TRBV6-5,TRBJ1-4,TRBD1,CASSRQGRGEKLFF,TGTGCCAGCAGTAGACAGGGGCGGGGTGAAAAACTGTTTTTT
.,TRBV7-2,TRBJ1-4,.,CASSLQGTLSEKLFF,TGTGCCAGCAGCTTACAGGGAACGTTGAGCGAAAAACTGTTTTTT
.,TRBV12-5,TRBJ1-1,.,CASGLSSANTEAFF,TGTGCTAGTGGTTTGAGTTCCGCAAACACTGAAGCTTTCTTT
.,TRBV5-6,TRBJ1-1,TRBD1,CASSLAVGTGIEAFF,TGTGCCAGCAGCTTGGCCGTCGGGACAGGTATTGAAGCTTTCTTT
.,TRBV7-8,TRBJ2-3,TRBD2,CASSLELAVRGTQYF,TGTGCCAGCAGCTTAGAACTAGCGGTACGAGGTACGCAGTATTTT
.,TRBV11-2,TRBJ1-1,.,CASSPGQMNTEAFF,TGTGCCAGCAGCCCAGGACAGATGAACACTGAAGCTTTCTTT
.,TRBV9,TRBJ2-6,.,CASSALGVGSGANVLTF,TGTGCCAGCAGCGCCCTTGGGGTCGGATCTGGGGCCAACGTCCTGACTTTC
.,TRBV10-3,TRBJ2-6,.,CAISGAYGSSGANVLTF,TGTGCCATCAGTGGAGCGTACGGGAGCTCTGGGGCCAACGTCCTGACTTTC
.,TRBV19,TRBJ1-5,.,CASEIDSNQPQHF,TGTGCATCGGAGATCGATAGCAATCAGCCCCAGCATTTT
few,TRBV5-1,TRBJ2-1,.,CASRAQTSFAERNEQFF,TGCGCCAGCAGAGCCCAAACCTCTTTCGCCGAGAGGAATGAGCAGTTCTTC
.,TRBV4-3,TRBJ2-2,.,CASSHIPGELFF,TGCGCCAGCAGCCATATACCAGGGGAGCTGTTTTTT
.,TRBV12-3/TRBV12-4,TRBJ1-1,.,CASSLMEYTEAFF,TGTGCCAGCAGTTTAATGGAGTACACTGAAGCTTTCTTT
few,TRBV5-6,TRBJ1-4,.,CASSLYGTTDEKLFF,TGTGCCAGCAGCTTGTACGGGACAACTGATGAAAAACTGTTTTTT
.,TRBV30,TRBJ1-1,TRBD1,CAWKEDRMNTEAFF,TGTGCCTGGAAGGAGGACAGGATGAACACTGAAGCTTTCTTT
few,TRBV19,TRBJ2-2,TRBD2,CASRGPPLAGGPPGELFF,TGTGCCAGTAGGGGTCCCCCTTTAGCGGGGGGTCCCCCCGGGGAGCTGTTTTTT
.,TRBV12-5,TRBJ1-3,.,CASGGTGLGNTIYF,TGTGCTAGTGGAGGCACAGGGCTCGGAAACACCATATATTTT
.,TRBV7-2,TRBJ1-5,TRBD1,CASSFKQGGQPQHF,TGTGCCAGCAGCTTCAAACAGGGGGGACAGCCCCAGCATTTT
few,TRBV7-9,TRBJ1-1,.,CASSNRRQPTEAFF,TGTGCCAGCAGCAACCGTCGACAGCCCACTGAAGCTTTCTTT
.,TRBV5-4,TRBJ2-5,TRBD2,CASSLDQRGGNQYF,TGTGCCAGCAGCTTGGATCAGCGGGGGGGCAACCAGTACTTC
.,TRBV14,TRBJ1-2,.,CASSQGGGSYGYTF,TGTGCCAGCAGCCAGGGGGGAGGTAGCTATGGCTACACCTTC
.,TRBV18,TRBJ2-2,.,CASSPPDKNTGELFF,TGTGCCAGCTCACCCCCGGACAAGAACACCGGGGAGCTGTTTTTT
.,TRBV6-5,TRBJ1-5,.,CASSYDSNQPQHF,TGTGCCAGCAGTTACGACAGCAATCAGCCCCAGCATTTT
once,TRBV6-5,TRBJ1-5,.,CASSPRDSNQPQHF,TGTGCCAGCAGTCCCCGGGACAGCAATCAGCCCCAGCATTTT
.,TRBV6-6,TRBJ1-6,TRBD1,CASRDRDPSPLHF,TGTGCCAGCAGGGACAGGGACCCTTCACCCCTCCACTTT
.,TRBV6-5,TRBJ1-3,.,CASSREGYIGNTIYF,TGTGCCAGCAGCCGCGAGGGTTATATCGGAAACACCATATATTTT
.,TRBV11-2,TRBJ2-4,TRBD1,CASSQTGYNIQYF,TGTGCCAGCAGCCAGACAGGGTATAACATTCAGTACTTC
few,TRBV28,TRBJ2-1,TRBD1,CASSDRGHGNEQFF,TGTGCCAGCAGTGACAGGGGGCACGGGAATGAGCAGTTCTTC
.,TRBV19,TRBJ2-5,.,CASSTNRDKETQYF,TGTGCCAGTAGTACCAACCGGGACAAAGAGACCCAGTACTTC
.,TRBV6-5,TRBJ1-2,.,CASIRQNYGYTF,TGTGCCAGCATTCGACAGAACTATGGCTACACCTTC